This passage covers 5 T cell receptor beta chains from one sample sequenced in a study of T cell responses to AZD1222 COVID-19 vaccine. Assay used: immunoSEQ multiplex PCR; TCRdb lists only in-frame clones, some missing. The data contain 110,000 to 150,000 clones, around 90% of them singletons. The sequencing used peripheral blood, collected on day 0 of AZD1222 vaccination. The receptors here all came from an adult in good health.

The CDR3 nucleotides are TGTGCCAGCACCCCTGTTGGGGGCTTGAACACTGAAGCTTTCTTT. Protein: CASTPVGGLNTEAFF. This chain joins TRBV7-2 and TRBJ1-1, with D perhaps TRBD1 (6 bases). From germline, CDR1 is SGHTA and CDR2 FQGNSA. The CDR3 is made up of 15 amino acids. Trimming removed 7 bases at V and 0 bases at J, with 15 bases between.

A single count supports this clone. The CDR3: CASSWGQNTEAFF. CDR3 coding DNA: TGTGCCAGCAGTTGGGGACAGAACACTGAAGCTTTCTTT. The chain joins TRBV6-5 to TRBJ1-1; weak D call: TRBD1 (6 bases). The CDR3 loop spans 13 amino acids. In germline, CDR1 is MNHEY, CDR2 SVGAGI. V lost 4 bases and J 1 base, leaving 7 bases between the germline ends.

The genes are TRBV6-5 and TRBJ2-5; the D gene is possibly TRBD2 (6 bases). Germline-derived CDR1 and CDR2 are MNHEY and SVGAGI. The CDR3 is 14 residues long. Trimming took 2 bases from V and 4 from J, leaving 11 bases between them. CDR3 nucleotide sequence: TGTGCCAGCAGTTACGGGGGGAAGAGAGAGACCCAGTACTTC. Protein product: CASSYGGKRETQYF.

For the CDR3, the DNA is TGCGCCAGCTCCCAACCCGGCACTAGCGCCTACGAGCAGTACTTC. This translates into CASSQPGTSAYEQYF. The chain joins TRBV5-1 to TRBJ2-7; 7 bases fit TRBD2. The V segment lost 7 bases and the J segment 2 bases; nucleotides outside the gene matches: 12. The germline V gene has CDR1 SGHRS and CDR2 YFSETQ. The length of the CDR3 is 15 residues. Based on the CDR3 plus reference TRBV5-1 and TRBJ2-7, the full variable domain is KAGVTQTPRYLIKTRGQQVTLSCSPISGHRSVSWYQQTPGQGLQFLFEYFSETQRNKGNFPGRFSGRQFSNSRSEMNVSTLELGDSALYLCASSQPGTSAYEQYFGPGTRLTVT.

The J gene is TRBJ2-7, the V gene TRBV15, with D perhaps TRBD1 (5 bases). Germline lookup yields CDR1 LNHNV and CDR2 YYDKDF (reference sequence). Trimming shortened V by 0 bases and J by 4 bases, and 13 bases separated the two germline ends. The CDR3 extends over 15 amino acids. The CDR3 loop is CATSRDRSRAYEQYF. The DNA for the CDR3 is TGTGCCACCAGCAGAGATAGAAGCAGGGCTTACGAGCAGTACTTC. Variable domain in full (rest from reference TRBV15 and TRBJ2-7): DAMVIQNPRYQVTQFGKPVTLSCSQTLNHNVMYWYQQKSSQAPKLLFHYYDKDFNNEADTPDNFQSRRPNTSFCFLDIRSPGLGDTAMYLCATSRDRSRAYEQYFGPGTRLTVT.